This is a list of T cell receptor beta chains from one sample in a study of radiotherapy plus CTLA-4 blockade in lung cancer. The assay was immunoSEQ multiplex PCR, and TCRdb's table has in-frame clones only and misses some. The data show more than 9,500 clones, about 80% seen once. Sequences were derived from peripheral blood, sampled from a patient treated with radiotherapy plus ipilimumab. The receptors were sampled from a human donor with non-small cell lung cancer that progressed on radiotherapy plus ipilimumab. CDR3s include the opening cysteine and the closing phenylalanine or tryptophan. A D gene is named only where the DNA matches it firmly. The listing skips clone size in some rows; elsewhere it reads once, few, many or a size class.

v_call,d_call,j_call,cdr3_length,clone_size,cdr3_nt,cdr3_aa
TRBV6-1,TRBD2,TRBJ2-4,13,NA,TGTGCCACCGGTAGCGGGGGGTTAGGCATTCAGTACTTC,CATGSGGLGIQYF
TRBV27,NA,TRBJ1-5,15,NA,TGTGCCAGCAGAGAGGGGATCATTAGCAATCAGCCCCAGCATTTT,CASREGIISNQPQHF
TRBV5-7,TRBD1,TRBJ2-1,15,NA,TGTGCCAGCAGCTTGACAGGGGACTCCTACAATGAGCAGTTCTTC,CASSLTGDSYNEQFF
TRBV4-2,TRBD2,TRBJ2-5,15,once,TGTGCCAGCAGCCCCGGGACTAGCGGACAAGAGACCCAGTACTTC,CASSPGTSGQETQYF
TRBV7-8,TRBD2,TRBJ2-1,15,NA,TGTGCCAGCAGCTCGACTAGCGGGGCTTACAATGAGCAGTTCTTC,CASSSTSGAYNEQFF
TRBV19,NA,TRBJ1-6,15,NA,TGTGCCAGTAGTGCTCCGGGACGGAGGGATTCACCCCTCCACTTT,CASSAPGRRDSPLHF
TRBV7-2,NA,TRBJ2-2,13,NA,TGTGCCAGCAGCTCTAGCCGCACCGGGGAGCTGTTTTTT,CASSSSRTGELFF
TRBV20-1,NA,TRBJ2-1,11,once,TGCAGTCATTCGAGGTACAATGAGCAGTTCTTC,CSHSRYNEQFF
TRBV6-4,TRBD2,TRBJ2-3,15,NA,TGTGCCAGCAGTGTACTAGCGGGGGCCCCAGATACGCAGTATTTT,CASSVLAGAPDTQYF
TRBV7-2,TRBD2,TRBJ2-3,16,NA,TGTGCCAGCAGCTTAGAGAGCGGGGGGAGCCAAGATACGCAGTATTTT,CASSLESGGSQDTQYF
TRBV4-3,NA,TRBJ1-1,18,few,TGCGCCAGCAGCCAAAGTGCCTTTGATTACAGTTTGAACACTGAAGCTTTCTTT,CASSQSAFDYSLNTEAFF
TRBV15,NA,TRBJ1-5,12,NA,TGTGCCACCAGCAGGACGGATCAGCCCCAGCATTTT,CATSRTDQPQHF
TRBV15,TRBD1,TRBJ1-4,16,NA,TGTGCCACCAGCAGGGGACTGGGACAGGGAGATGAAAAACTGTTTTTT,CATSRGLGQGDEKLFF
TRBV10-1,TRBD1,TRBJ2-2,14,NA,TGCGCCAGCAGTGACCCGACAGGGTCTGGGGAGCTGTTTTTT,CASSDPTGSGELFF
TRBV6-6,NA,TRBJ1-2,16,NA,TGTGCCAGCAGTTACGGAACAGGGAGCGTGAACTATGGCTACACCTTC,CASSYGTGSVNYGYTF
TRBV11-2,NA,TRBJ2-1,14,once,TGTGCCAGCAGCTTAGTCAGGGCAGGGCATGAGCAGTTCTTC,CASSLVRAGHEQFF
TRBV9,TRBD1,TRBJ2-3,14,NA,TGTGCCAGCAGCCCCCGGACAGGGCCAGATACGCAGTATTTT,CASSPRTGPDTQYF
TRBV25-1,NA,TRBJ2-6,15,NA,TGTGCCAGCAGTGAACCGGGGACTGGGGCCAACGTCCTGACTTTC,CASSEPGTGANVLTF
TRBV5-8,NA,TRBJ1-2,13,NA,TGTGCCAGCAGCTTCGGGATTAACTATGGCTACACCTTC,CASSFGINYGYTF
TRBV7-7,TRBD1,TRBJ2-5,16,once,TGTGCTAGCAGCTTACCCCGACAGGGGGGCGGGGAGACCCAGTACTTC,CASSLPRQGGGETQYF
TRBV5-4,NA,TRBJ2-1,14,NA,TGTGCCAGCAGCTTGGGCGTATTCAGCAATGAGCAGTTCTTC,CASSLGVFSNEQFF
TRBV4-1,TRBD2,TRBJ2-1,18,NA,TGCGCCAGCAGCCAAGGTTTCAAGAGCGGGGGCCTCTACAATGAGCAGTTCTTC,CASSQGFKSGGLYNEQFF
TRBV5-4,NA,TRBJ1-1,13,NA,TGTGCCAGCAGCCCTGATGCGAACACTGAAGCTTTCTTT,CASSPDANTEAFF
TRBV5-4,NA,TRBJ2-7,12,once,TGTGCCAGCAGCCGGGGGACCTACGAGCAGTACTTC,CASSRGTYEQYF
TRBV9,NA,TRBJ1-6,16,NA,TGTGCCAGCAGCCTCGAAGGTCCCAGCGCGGGGTCACCCCTCCACTTT,CASSLEGPSAGSPLHF
TRBV5-5,TRBD1,TRBJ1-3,16,NA,TGTGCCAGCAGCCTCGGACAGGGGAATACCGGAAACACCATATATTTT,CASSLGQGNTGNTIYF
TRBV5-4,NA,TRBJ2-3,13,NA,TGTGCCAGCAGTCGGGACAGCACAGATACGCAGTATTTT,CASSRDSTDTQYF
TRBV6-1,NA,TRBJ1-2,13,NA,TGTGCCAGCGGTGGCAGGCGAGGATATGGCTACACCTTC,CASGGRRGYGYTF
TRBV5-1,NA,TRBJ2-1,14,NA,TGCGCCAGCAGCTTGGTGCCGACTCCCTTTGAGCAGTTCTTC,CASSLVPTPFEQFF
TRBV5-4,TRBD2,TRBJ2-3,17,NA,TGTGCCAGCAGCTTGCTGACAGCGGGGGGGGCAGGAGATACGCAGTATTTT,CASSLLTAGGAGDTQYF
TRBV18,NA,TRBJ1-4,12,NA,TGTGCCAGCTCACCCGCGAGGGAAAAACTGTTTTTT,CASSPAREKLFF
TRBV18,NA,TRBJ1-3,17,once,TGTGCCAGCTCACCTGATACGGGGTCAAGCTCTGGAAACACCATATATTTT,CASSPDTGSSSGNTIYF
TRBV27,TRBD1,TRBJ1-1,15,few,TGTGCCAGCAGTCCTCGACAGGGGGCAGTAACTGAAGCTTTCTTT,CASSPRQGAVTEAFF
TRBV5-1,NA,TRBJ2-3,15,NA,TGCGCCAGCTCTAACCGAGAGGGGTTCACAGATACGCAGTATTTT,CASSNREGFTDTQYF
TRBV29-1,NA,TRBJ2-1,14,NA,TGCAGCGTTGGGGCGGACTACTATTCGGATGAGCAGTTCTTC,CSVGADYYSDEQFF
TRBV5-6,NA,TRBJ2-3,13,NA,TGTGCCAGCAGCTTTATTGGCACAGATACGCAGTATTTT,CASSFIGTDTQYF
TRBV11-2,NA,TRBJ1-5,13,NA,TGTGCCAGCAGCCAAAGGGGCAATCAGCCCCAGCATTTT,CASSQRGNQPQHF
TRBV27,TRBD2,TRBJ2-6,17,once,TGTGCCAGCAGTTCCCCGGGAGGGGCAACTGGGGCCAACGTCCTGACTTTC,CASSSPGGATGANVLTF
TRBV4-3,TRBD2,TRBJ2-5,16,NA,TGCGCCAGCAGCCAAGTAGGGCGGGGGGGACAAGAGACCCAGTACTTC,CASSQVGRGGQETQYF
TRBV12-5,NA,TRBJ1-4,14,NA,TGTGCTAGTGGTTTATCAGCAACTAATGAAAAACTGTTTTTT,CASGLSATNEKLFF
TRBV5-4,NA,TRBJ1-1,15,NA,TGTGCCAGCAGCTGGGTACAGGGAAGGAACACTGAAGCTTTCTTT,CASSWVQGRNTEAFF
TRBV10-1,NA,TRBJ2-6,15,NA,TGCGCCAGCAGACGTAGGGGATCTGGGGCCAACGTCCTGACTTTC,CASRRRGSGANVLTF
TRBV5-1,TRBD1,TRBJ2-5,13,NA,TGCGCCAGCAGCCCTGGACAGGGCGAGACCCAGTACTTC,CASSPGQGETQYF
TRBV5-1,TRBD1,TRBJ1-2,15,NA,TGCGCCAGCAGCTTTTCGACAGGGGGCGGCTATGGCTACACCTTC,CASSFSTGGGYGYTF
TRBV5-1,NA,TRBJ2-3,16,NA,TGCGCCAGCAGCTTGGCCCCTAGCGTGAACACAGATACGCAGTATTTT,CASSLAPSVNTDTQYF
TRBV4-1,TRBD1,TRBJ2-6,17,NA,TGCGCCAGCAGGTGGACAGGGCGAAGCTCTGGGGCCAACGTCCTGACTTTC,CASRWTGRSSGANVLTF